This T cell receptor beta chain originates from a study of vaccination effects on CD4 cells after COVID-19. The repertoire was sequenced with immunoSEQ multiplex PCR; TCRdb's copy has only in-frame clones and lacks some. The sample gives over 65,000 clones, roughly three quarters of which show up once; roughly 1.9% is in the top ten. Following a roughly eleven-day culture, CD4+ T cells were purified. Cultures received IL-2 medium that replaced half the medium on days 3 and 7. In its sample, this clone was seen once. What it binds is not known. CDR3 length equals 13 residues. V lost 2 bases and J lost 6, with 10 bases in between.

Sample: CD4+ T cells from PBMCs cultured without peptide, taken before COVID-19 vaccination. This clonotype was sampled from a human donor who received a COVID-19 vaccine. The chain couples TRBV12-3 or TRBV12-4 to TRBJ1-2; D is uncertain. The CDR3: CASSLRGRNGYTF. CDR3 nucleotide sequence: TGTGCCAGCAGTTTACGGGGTCGGAATGGCTACACCTTC.